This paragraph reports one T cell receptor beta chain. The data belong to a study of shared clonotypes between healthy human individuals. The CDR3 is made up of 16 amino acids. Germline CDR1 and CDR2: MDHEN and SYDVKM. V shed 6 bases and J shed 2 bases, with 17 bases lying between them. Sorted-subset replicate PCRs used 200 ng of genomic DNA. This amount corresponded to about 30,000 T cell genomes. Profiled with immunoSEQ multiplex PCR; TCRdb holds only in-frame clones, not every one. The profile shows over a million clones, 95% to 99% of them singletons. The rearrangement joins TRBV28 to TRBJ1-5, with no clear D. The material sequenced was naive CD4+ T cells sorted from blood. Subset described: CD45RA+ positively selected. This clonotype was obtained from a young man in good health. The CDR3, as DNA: TGTGCCAGCAGGGGAGTCACAGAGAACCGCAATCAGCCCCAGCATTTT. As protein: CASRGVTENRNQPQHF. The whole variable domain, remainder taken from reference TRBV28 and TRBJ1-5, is DVKVTQSSRYLVKRTGEKVFLECVQDMDHENMFWYRQDPGLGLRLIYFSYDVKMKEKGDIPEGYSVSREKKERFSLILESASTNQTSMYLCASRGVTENRNQPQHFGDGTRLSIL.